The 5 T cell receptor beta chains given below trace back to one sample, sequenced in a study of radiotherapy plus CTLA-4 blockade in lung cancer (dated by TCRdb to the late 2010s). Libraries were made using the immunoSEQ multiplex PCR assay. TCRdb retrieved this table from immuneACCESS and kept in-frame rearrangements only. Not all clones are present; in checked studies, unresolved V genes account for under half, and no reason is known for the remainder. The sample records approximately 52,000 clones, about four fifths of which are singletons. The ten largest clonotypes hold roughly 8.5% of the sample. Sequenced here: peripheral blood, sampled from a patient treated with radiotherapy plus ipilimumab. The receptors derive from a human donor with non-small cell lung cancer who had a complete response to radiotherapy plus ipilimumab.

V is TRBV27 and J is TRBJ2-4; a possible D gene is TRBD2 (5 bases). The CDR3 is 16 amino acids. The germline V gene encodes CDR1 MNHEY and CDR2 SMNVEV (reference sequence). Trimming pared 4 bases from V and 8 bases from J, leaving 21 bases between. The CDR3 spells CASSSRTVGDGDIQYF. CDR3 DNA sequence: TGTGCCAGCAGTTCTCGGACTGTGGGTGACGGGGACATTCAGTACTTC.

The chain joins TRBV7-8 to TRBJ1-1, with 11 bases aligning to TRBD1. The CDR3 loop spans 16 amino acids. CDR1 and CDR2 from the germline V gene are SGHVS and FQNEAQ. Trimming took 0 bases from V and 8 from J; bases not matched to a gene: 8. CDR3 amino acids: CASSLASIGQGAEAFF. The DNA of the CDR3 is TGTGCCAGCAGCTTAGCGTCAATAGGACAGGGGGCGGAAGCTTTCTTT. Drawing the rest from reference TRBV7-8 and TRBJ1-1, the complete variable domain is GAGVSQSPRYKVAKRGQDVALRCDPISGHVSLFWYQQALGQGPEFLTYFQNEAQLDKSGLPSDRFFAERPEGSVSTLKIQRTQQEDSAVYLCASSLASIGQGAEAFFGQGTRLTVV.

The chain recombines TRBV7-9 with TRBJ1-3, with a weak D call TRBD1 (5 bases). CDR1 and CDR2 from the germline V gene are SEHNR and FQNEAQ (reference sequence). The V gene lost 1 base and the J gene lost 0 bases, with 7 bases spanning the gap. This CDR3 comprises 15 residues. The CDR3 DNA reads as TGTGCCAGCAGCTTAGACAGGAGCTCTGGAAACACCATATATTTT. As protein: CASSLDRSSGNTIYF.

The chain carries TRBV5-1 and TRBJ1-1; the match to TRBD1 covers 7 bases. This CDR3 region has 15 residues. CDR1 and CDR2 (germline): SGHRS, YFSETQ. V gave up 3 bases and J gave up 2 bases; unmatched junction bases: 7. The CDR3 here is CASSSDTGVNTEAFF. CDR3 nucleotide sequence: TGCGCCAGCAGCTCGGATACAGGGGTAAACACTGAAGCTTTCTTT.

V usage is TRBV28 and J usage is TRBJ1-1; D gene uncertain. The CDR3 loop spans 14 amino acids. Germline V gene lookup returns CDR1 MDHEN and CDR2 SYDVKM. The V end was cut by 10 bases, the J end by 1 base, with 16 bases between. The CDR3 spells CATLSGGPNTEAFF. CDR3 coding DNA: TGTGCCACCCTCTCCGGCGGCCCGAACACTGAAGCTTTCTTT.